This TCR beta chain was documented in a study of vaccination effects on CD4 cells after COVID-19. Study summary: Antigen-specific CD4+ T cells were expanded (with viral peptide pools) by the ViraFEST assay ahead of sequencing.

Findings and caveats of the study: Late post-vaccination samples showed marked contraction of infection- and vaccine-induced clones.

Germline CDR1 SGHNT, CDR2 YYREEE (reference sequence). Trimming cost V 3 bases and J 8 bases; bases outside gene matches: 8. The CDR3 has 15 amino acids. The repertoire was sequenced with immunoSEQ multiplex PCR; TCRdb's copy has only in-frame clones and lacks some. The sample gives approximately 58,000 clones, about 83% of which show up once; approximately 3% is in the top ten. For this clone: The antigen remains undetermined.

Culture proceeded for under twelve days, and CD4+ T cells were then isolated. Source: CD4+ T cells from PBMCs cultured without peptide, taken before COVID-19 vaccination. The chain links TRBV5-4 to TRBJ1-4, with 9 positions matching TRBD1. This clonotype was sampled from a human donor who received a COVID-19 vaccine. CDR3 protein: CASSSQQGAEEKLFF. As DNA, the CDR3 is TGTGCCAGCAGCTCGCAACAGGGGGCAGAGGAAAAACTGTTTTTT.